Presented here are 17 T cell receptor beta chains from one specimen sequenced in a study of blood T cells in healthy people across ages. Using a J-beta primer mix together with a sample-barcoded 5' primer, a second PCR was run for roughly 6 to 12 cycles. Each CDR3 protein is one row after TCRdb ran MiXCR on the 5' RACE reads. The sample includes about 1.4 million distinct CDR3 sequences, 59% of them seen just once. The sample comprised blood. The source is a man between 18 and 29 years old in good health.

About this clonotype itself: The junction differs from germline at one of its ends, possibly a read error. The J gene is TRBJ1-1, the V gene TRBV2; TRBD1 matches 9 bases. The CDR3 loop spans 15 amino acids. Germline V CDR1 and CDR2: SNHLY, FYNNEI. CDR3 in amino acids: CARSDVGQGNTEAFF. DNA of the CDR3: TGTGCCAGGAGTGACGTGGGACAGGGGAACACTGAAGCTTTCTTT. Supplemented by reference TRBV2 and TRBJ1-1, the full variable domain reads EPEVTQTPSHQVTQMGQEVILRCVPISNHLYFYWYRQILGQKVEFLVSFYNNEISEKSEIFDDQFSVERPDGSNFTLKIRSTKLEDSAMYFCARSDVGQGNTEAFFGQGTRLTVV.

This clonotype has a single count. Sequence at one end of the junction differs from germline and may be a read error. The rearrangement joins TRBV27 to TRBJ2-4; D may be TRBD1 or TRBD2 (5 bases each). The CDR3 is 14 residues long. Per germline, CDR1 MNHEY and CDR2 SMNVEV (reference sequence). The CDR3 nucleotides are TGTACCAGCAGTGCCGATTCCGGGACCAGAGAGCAGTACTTC. Its translation is CTSSADSGTREQYF.

A single count supports this clonotype. This chain links TRBV4-1 with TRBJ2-1; 12 positions agree with TRBD2. The CDR3 is 16 amino acids. The germline CDR1 and CDR2 sequences are MGHRA and YSYEKL. The ends lost 2 bases at V and 6 bases at J; junction bases unmatched: 5. The CDR3 region has the DNA TGCGCCAGCAGCCAACCGACTAGCGGGGGAACCAATGAGCAGTTCTTC. It translates to CASSQPTSGGTNEQFF.

The chain uses TRBV5-6 and TRBJ2-5; TRBD2 agrees at 8 bases. The V gene end was trimmed by 4 bases and the J gene end by 4 bases; junction bases not matched to a gene: 9. This CDR3 region has 15 residues. Looked up from germline, CDR1 is SGHDT and CDR2 is YYEEEE. CDR3 in amino acids: CASSLRILAVETQYF. The CDR3 coding sequence is TGTGCCAGCAGCCTACGGATACTAGCGGTAGAGACCCAGTACTTC.

The chain links TRBV27 to TRBJ1-2; 9 positions agree with TRBD1. Trimming cost V 5 bases and J 2 bases; bases outside gene matches: 6. The CDR3 spans 15 residues. CDR1 and CDR2 (germline): MNHEY, SMNVEV (reference sequence). The CDR3 here is CASSTYRGRNYGYTF. The CDR3 DNA reads TGTGCCAGCAGTACCTACAGGGGGCGCAACTATGGCTACACCTTC.

The CDR3 reads CASSSLLASYEQYF. The CDR3 bases are TGTGCCAGCAGCTCTTTACTAGCTTCCTACGAGCAGTACTTC. The genes are TRBV7-9 and TRBJ2-7, with D possibly matching TRBD2 (6 bases). Germline V lookup: CDR1 SEHNR, CDR2 FQNEAQ (reference sequence). V was cut by 4 bases and J by 1 base, with 11 bases left in between. This CDR3 is built from 14 residues.

This clonotype was found once. The V call is TRBV27, the J call TRBJ1-5; TRBD1 might be the D (5 bases). The CDR3 runs to 14 residues. Deletions cut 2 bases from V and 6 bases from J, with 11 bases between. Looked up from germline, CDR1 is MNHEY and CDR2 is SMNVEV (reference sequence). The CDR3 DNA is TGTGCCAGCAGTTTAAGCTATGGGGGTCAGCCCCAGCATTTT. This codes for CASSLSYGGQPQHF.

The chain joins TRBV27 to TRBJ2-7, with 7 bases matching TRBD1. The CDR3 consists of 20 residues. Germline assignment: CDR1 MNHEY and CDR2 SMNVEV (reference sequence). The ends lost 2 bases at V and 3 bases at J; junction bases unmatched: 22. The CDR3 DNA reads TGTGCCAGCAGTTTAAAGGTCCTCCGGGACAGCCTTAATACACTCTACGAGCAGTACTTC. The encoded protein is CASSLKVLRDSLNTLYEQYF.

This clonotype turned up a few times. At one boundary the junction diverges from the germline segment, which might be a read error. This chain connects TRBV5-4 to TRBJ1-2; D ambiguous. The CDR3 runs 12 residues. The germline V gene encodes CDR1 SGHNT and CDR2 YYREEE (reference sequence). CDR3 sequence reads: CSSSLDGDGYTF. The DNA of the CDR3 is TGTTCCAGCAGCTTGGATGGGGATGGCTACACCTTC.

The V and J genes are TRBV12-3 or TRBV12-4 and TRBJ2-2; perhaps TRBD1 as D (6 bases). With 6 bases removed from V and 1 base from J, the gap between germline ends came to 12 bases. The CDR3 is 15 residues long. CDR3 residues: CASSTQGKNTGELFF. DNA of the CDR3: TGTGCCAGCAGCACCCAGGGGAAGAACACCGGGGAGCTGTTTTTT.

This clonotype was seen more than once but under ten times. This rearrangement joins TRBV21-1 to TRBJ2-2; TRBD2, as called in the table, went unchecked against the DNA. TRBV21-1 is a recognized pseudogene. The CDR3 has 18 residues. The CDR3 coding sequence is TGTGCCAGCAGCAAAGGTGGGGACCTCGATTGGAACACCGGGGAGCTGTTTTTT. Translation: CASSKGGDLDWNTGELFF.

About this clonotype: A read error may explain this, as a much larger clone is one base away. The CDR3 nucleotides are TGCGCCAGCAGCCAAGGGACGGCAGCGGGGGCCTTCTCCACAGATACGCAGTATTTT. This codes for CASSQGTAAGAFSTDTQYF. The V gene is TRBV4-1, the J gene TRBJ2-3, with 8 bases aligning to TRBD2. The CDR3 runs to 19 residues. Looked up from germline, CDR1 is MGHRA and CDR2 is YSYEKL. V lost 1 base, J lost 2 bases, and 14 bases stayed unmatched.

This clonotype showed up just a few times. In DNA, the CDR3 is TGCGCCAGCAGGGACTTAGGACTAAATGAGCAGTTCTTC. It yields the protein CASRDLGLNEQFF. This chain joins TRBV4-1 and TRBJ2-1; D perhaps matches TRBD2 (6 bases). CDR1 MGHRA and CDR2 YSYEKL come from the germline V gene. V was cut by 6 bases and J by 7 bases, with 13 bases left in between. This CDR3 has 13 amino acids.

The V and J genes are TRBV5-1 and TRBJ1-1; the D gene is possibly TRBD1 (6 bases). The CDR3 contains 14 residues. Trimming cost V 1 base and J 4 bases, with 11 bases left between them. The V gene's germline CDR1 is SGHRS and CDR2 YFSETQ. The CDR3 sequence: CASSLNTGFTEAFF. CDR3 nucleotides: TGCGCCAGCAGCTTGAACACAGGGTTCACTGAAGCTTTCTTT.

The rearrangement uses TRBV20-1 and TRBJ2-3; 10 bases map to TRBD2. This CDR3 comprises 15 residues. The V gene's germline CDR1 is DFQATT and CDR2 SNEGSKA (reference sequence). V lost 5 bases and J lost 2; bases outside the gene matches: 7. Here the CDR3 DNA reads TGCAGTGCTCCGTCTAGCGGGAGTGACACAGATACGCAGTATTTT. Translated, it gives CSAPSSGSDTDTQYF.

V usage is TRBV7-2 and J usage is TRBJ1-4; D perhaps matches TRBD1 (5 bases). Germline V CDR1 and CDR2: SGHTA, FQGNSA. V was shortened by 1 base and J by 8 bases, with 14 bases between the two germline ends. The CDR3 extends over 15 amino acids. The CDR3 loop reads CASSLVSRANEKLFF. CDR3 nucleotide sequence: TGTGCCAGCAGCTTAGTGTCCAGGGCCAACGAAAAACTGTTTTTT.

The rearrangement joins TRBV5-1 to TRBJ2-7, with D possibly TRBD2 on 5 matching bases. The V end lost 4 bases, the J end lost 2 bases, and 13 bases lay between the germline ends. Germline-derived CDR1 and CDR2 are SGHRS and YFSETQ. The length of the CDR3 is 14 residues. The chain's CDR3 is CASSRPDSTYEQYF. The CDR3 DNA is TGCGCCAGCAGCCGACCGGACTCAACCTACGAGCAGTACTTC.